These 18 T cell receptor beta chains came from one sample sequenced in a study of cytomegalovirus exposure and HLA in healthy donors. PCR amplification relied on 60 Vbeta primers (plus 13 Jbeta primers). Method: immunoSEQ multiplex PCR; TCRdb's copy keeps in-frame clones and lacks some. The profile covers 150,000 to 200,000 clones, with about 80% appearing a single time and approximately 14% taken by the ten largest. Sequences were obtained from PBMCs. The receptors here all came from a woman between 40 and 55 years old in good health and CMV-seronegative.

The rearrangement uses TRBV11-3 and TRBJ1-4, with D tentatively TRBD1 (6 bases). CDR1 and CDR2 (germline): SGHNT, YENEEA. Trimming pared 1 base from V and 8 bases from J, leaving 26 bases between. This CDR3 is built from 19 residues. The CDR3 coding sequence is TGTGCCAGCAGCTTAGGAACCGGGACACCAGACTCAAAGTGGGAAAAACTGTTTTTT. As protein: CASSLGTGTPDSKWEKLFF.

In its sample, this clone was seen a few times. This chain links TRBV28 with TRBJ2-1; 9 bases match TRBD2. The CDR3 consists of 16 residues. From germline, CDR1 is MDHEN and CDR2 SYDVKM. V dropped 2 bases and J dropped 7; count of bases not matched to a gene: 9. The DNA for the CDR3 is TGTGCCAGCAGTTTAATTGTAGCGGGAGCTGGAAATGAGCAGTTCTTC. Translated: CASSLIVAGAGNEQFF.

This rearrangement joins TRBV6-6 to TRBJ2-7, with D possibly matching TRBD1 (5 bases). V lost 6 bases, J lost 3 bases, and 18 bases lay in between. The CDR3 sequence is 15 residues long. Germline CDR1 MNHNY, CDR2 SVGAGI (reference sequence). The CDR3 nucleotides read TGTGCCAGCAGGACCCCGATAGGGGATAACTACGAGCAGTACTTC. Its translation is CASRTPIGDNYEQYF.

The V gene is TRBV11-3, the J gene TRBJ2-2; D unclear. CDR3 size: 15 residues. Germline loops: CDR1 SGHNT, CDR2 YENEEA. Trimming left V 7 bases short and J 6 bases short, with 18 bases between. In nucleotides, the CDR3 is TGTGCCAGCATGAGTAGTTTTACTCGGTCCGGGGAGCTGTTTTTT. It yields the protein CASMSSFTRSGELFF. Full variable domain (remainder filled in from reference TRBV11-3 and TRBJ2-2): EAGVVQSPRYKIIEKKQPVAFWCNPISGHNTLYWYLQNLGQGPELLIRYENEEAVDDSQLPKDRFSAERLKGVDSTLKIQPAELGDSAVYLCASMSSFTRSGELFFGEGSRLTVL.

The rearrangement uses TRBV11-2 and TRBJ2-2; D gene uncertain. Germline-derived CDR1 and CDR2 are SGHAT and FQNNGV. This CDR3 contains 15 residues. Trimming cost V 1 base and J 6 bases, with 12 bases left between them. The CDR3 nucleotides are TGTGCCAGCAGCTTAGCAGTATTATTGGCCGGGGAGCTGTTTTTT. Amino acid sequence: CASSLAVLLAGELFF.

In regard to this clone: The germline gene is not matched at one end of the junction; a read error may be the cause. The gene calls are TRBV7-9 and TRBJ2-7, with no clear D. Germline V CDR1 and CDR2: SEHNR, FQNEAQ (reference sequence). The CDR3 extends over 14 amino acids. CDR3: CSSSSLSGSYEQYF. CDR3 DNA: TGTTCCAGCAGCTCACTTTCCGGCTCCTACGAGCAGTACTTC.

The chain carries TRBV2 and TRBJ2-1; 7 nucleotides align to TRBD2. CDR1 is SNHLY and CDR2 is FYNNEI in the germline V gene. This CDR3 contains 15 residues. J gave up 1 base and V 2 bases, and 2 bases lay outside the gene matches. The CDR3 DNA follows: TGTGCCAGCAGTGAATTGCGGGGGTCCTACAATGAGCAGTTCTTC. Protein product: CASSELRGSYNEQFF.

The sample holds a few counts of this clone. This chain joins TRBV11-3 and TRBJ2-6; the D is unclear. From germline, CDR1 is SGHNT and CDR2 YENEEA. This CDR3 has 14 residues. V was cut by 1 base and J by 2 bases, with 3 bases left in between. The CDR3 is CASSLVTGANVLTF. CDR3 nucleotides: TGTGCCAGCAGCTTAGTCACTGGGGCCAACGTCCTGACTTTC.

This clone has more than one count but fewer than ten. The J gene is TRBJ1-1, the V gene TRBV6-6; no firm D call. Germline assignment: CDR1 MNHNY and CDR2 SVGAGI (reference sequence). The CDR3 covers 14 residues. V was trimmed by 7 bases and J by 3 bases, leaving 15 bases between them. The CDR3, as DNA: TGTGCCAGCATGGAGAGGGTAGGGTACACTGAAGCTTTCTTT. Translated, it gives CASMERVGYTEAFF.

V and J are TRBV2 and TRBJ2-3; 8 bases are shared with TRBD2. Looked up from germline, CDR1 is SNHLY and CDR2 is FYNNEI. V was clipped by 6 bases and J by 2 bases; unmatched bases: 10. The CDR3 has 16 amino acids. CDR3 sequence reads: CASREQGLGFTDTQYF. CDR3 in DNA: TGTGCCAGCAGGGAACAGGGACTAGGATTCACAGATACGCAGTATTTT.

J is TRBJ2-5 and V is TRBV5-4; 12 bases are a match to TRBD2. The CDR3 sequence is 16 residues long. The junction had 5 bases not matched to a gene; V was cut back by 0 bases and J by 5 bases. Germline CDR1 reads SGHNT; CDR2 reads YYREEE (reference sequence). The CDR3: CASSLGTSGAQETQYF. The CDR3 coding sequence is TGTGCCAGCAGCTTGGGGACTAGCGGGGCCCAGGAGACCCAGTACTTC.

The V and J genes are TRBV19 and TRBJ2-3; 10 bases are shared with TRBD1. J was trimmed by 2 bases and V by 6 bases; bases with no gene match: 5. Looked up from germline, CDR1 is LNHDA and CDR2 is SQIVND (reference sequence). The CDR3 is 15 amino acids. The DNA of the CDR3 is TGTGCCAGTAGCCAGGGACAGGGGAACACAGATACGCAGTATTTT. It specifies CASSQGQGNTDTQYF.

CDR3 coding DNA: TGTGCCAGCAGCTCCCGACAGGCTAACACTGAAGCTTTCTTT. Translation: CASSSRQANTEAFF. V and J are TRBV5-4 and TRBJ1-1; D is possibly TRBD1 (6 bases). This CDR3 comprises 14 residues. Germline-derived CDR1 and CDR2 are SGHNT and YYREEE (reference sequence). V shed 3 bases and J shed 2 bases, with 11 bases lying between them. Complete variable domain (other parts from reference TRBV5-4 and TRBJ1-1): ETGVTQSPTHLIKTRGQQVTLRCSSQSGHNTVSWYQQALGQGPQFIFQYYREEENGRGNFPPRFSGLQFPNYSSELNVNALELDDSALYLCASSSRQANTEAFFGQGTRLTVV.

The gene calls are TRBV21-1 and TRBJ1-5. TRBV21-1 is a recognized pseudogene. The CDR3 runs to 16 residues. The CDR3 sequence is CASSNGVLGASQPQHF. The CDR3 DNA reads TGTGCCAGCAGCAACGGTGTCCTTGGAGCTAGTCAGCCCCAGCATTTT.

V gene TRBV7-3 combines with J gene TRBJ2-5, with 8 nucleotides matching TRBD2. CDR1 SGHTA and CDR2 FQGTGA come from the germline V gene. J lost 4 bases, V lost 4 bases, and 8 bases had no gene match. The CDR3 runs 15 residues. As DNA, the CDR3 is TGTGCCAGCAGCTCAATGGGGCTAGCGGGAGAGACCCAGTACTTC. Residues: CASSSMGLAGETQYF.

This rearrangement joins TRBV12-5 to TRBJ1-6; the match to TRBD1 covers 9 bases. Trimming cost V 4 bases and J 4 bases; bases outside gene matches: 5. The CDR3 totals 16 residues. Germline loops: CDR1 LGHNT, CDR2 FRNRAP. The CDR3 nucleotides are TGTGCTAGTGGTTCGACAGGGGGAGCTTATAATTCACCCCTCCACTTT. This sequence encodes CASGSTGGAYNSPLHF.

The chain combines TRBV30 with TRBJ1-2; TRBD1 aligns across 12 bases. This CDR3 spans 15 amino acids. Trimming took 2 bases from V and 2 from J; bases not matched to a gene: 3. Germline V gene sequence: CDR1 GTSNPN, CDR2 SVGIG (reference sequence). CDR3 nucleotides: TGTGCCTGGAGTCAAGGGACAGGGGGCAACTATGGCTACACCTTC. Encoded protein: CAWSQGTGGNYGYTF.

The rearrangement joins TRBV6-1 to TRBJ2-4; 9 bases match TRBD1. Germline V gene sequence: CDR1 MNHNS, CDR2 SASEGT. V lost 2 bases, J lost 9 bases, and 8 bases stayed unmatched. The CDR3 is 15 residues long. The CDR3 nucleotides are TGTGCCAGCAGTGAAACCACAGGGGGCGAAGGCATTCAGTACTTC. Amino acids: CASSETTGGEGIQYF.